The subject of this entry is one TCR beta chain. Antigen: not known. J was trimmed by 4 bases and V by 6 bases; bases with no gene match: 6. Germline V gene data show CDR1 as PRHDT and CDR2 as FYEKMQ (reference sequence). The CDR3 spans 15 residues. The data originate from a study of OX40 agonist ivuxolimab in advanced cancers. The wider study: The dose-escalation group included hepatocellular carcinoma, melanoma, renal cell carcinoma and head and neck cancer. From about 20 to 79 years was the age range, with a mean of approximately 63 years, and around 83% were male. Study-wide findings and caveats: There were, on average, more expanded clones in CD8+ T cells than in CD4+.

This table comes from immunoSEQ multiplex PCR, and its TCRdb copy is limited to in-frame clones, with some not included. The table has 70,000 to 80,000 clones, 86% seen once. This receptor was obtained from an adult with an advanced solid tumor such as melanoma, head and neck, liver or kidney cancer. The chain carries TRBV13 and TRBJ2-1, with 10 bases fitting TRBD2. This specimen consisted of CD4+ or CD8+ T cells sorted from blood, obtained in a trial of the OX40 agonist ivuxolimab. The CDR3 loop reads CASSYLAGAYNEQFF. The DNA of the CDR3 is TGTGCCAGCAGTTATCTAGCGGGGGCTTACAATGAGCAGTTCTTC.